The clone carrying this TCR beta chain has a handful of counts. V lost 5 bases and J lost 4; bases outside the gene matches: 9. The CDR3 runs to 18 residues. CDR1 and CDR2 (germline): SGHAT, FQNNGV. TCRdb analysed the 5' RACE reads with MiXCR anew, one entry per CDR3 protein. This sample has 500,000 to 650,000 distinct CDR3 sequences; about a sixth occur once, and the top ten carry roughly a sixth. These data are taken from a study of T cells after yellow fever vaccination. This TCR came from a man aged 18-30 years who received the YFV17D yellow fever vaccine. The chain has TRBV11-2 and TRBJ2-3; TRBD2 aligns across 16 bases. The source was PBMCs, collected around 5 days after the first yellow fever vaccination. CDR3 loop: CASSPGGLAGGLPDTQYF. The CDR3 coding sequence is TGTGCCAGCAGCCCCGGGGGACTAGCGGGGGGGCTCCCAGATACGCAGTATTTT. Full variable domain (missing parts from reference TRBV11-2 and TRBJ2-3): EAGVAQSPRYKIIEKRQSVAFWCNPISGHATLYWYQQILGQGPKLLIQFQNNGVVDDSQLPKDRFSAERLKGVDSTLKIQPAKLEDSAVYLCASSPGGLAGGLPDTQYFGPGTRLTVL.